One sample yielded the 4 T cell receptor beta chains listed below, sequenced in a study of blood T cell repertoires in COVID-19. This table comes from immunoSEQ multiplex PCR, and its TCRdb copy is limited to in-frame clones, with some not included. This sample yields 140,000 to 150,000 clones, of which roughly four fifths are seen a single time; roughly 8.8% belongs to the top ten. Specimen: peripheral blood. All receptors come from a human donor with acute or convalescent COVID-19. The donor label of this sample is uncertain.

This chain joins TRBV27 and TRBJ2-5, with 11 bases lining up with TRBD2. J was trimmed by 5 bases and V by 2 bases; bases with no gene match: 10. The CDR3 spans 17 residues. CDR1 is MNHEY, CDR2 SMNVEV, per germline (reference sequence). CDR3 coding DNA: TGTGCCAGCAGTTTACTCGGGGGTAGCGGGGGGGCGGAGACCCAGTACTTC. This sequence encodes CASSLLGGSGGAETQYF.

CDR3 amino acids: CASSLYGQGNSPLHF. In nucleotides, the CDR3 is TGTGCCAGCAGTTTATACGGACAGGGGAATTCACCCCTCCACTTT. This rearrangement joins TRBV27 to TRBJ1-6; TRBD1 agrees at 9 bases. CDR1 and CDR2 from the germline V gene are MNHEY and SMNVEV (reference sequence). The CDR3 has 15 amino acids. The V gene end was trimmed by 1 base and the J gene end by 7 bases; junction bases not matched to a gene: 2.

V gene TRBV19 combines with J gene TRBJ1-3; 9 bases fit TRBD1. CDR1 and CDR2 (germline): LNHDA, SQIVND (reference sequence). This CDR3 spans 15 amino acids. Losses at the gene ends were 6 bases for V and 4 bases for J; bases not matched to a gene: 7. The CDR3, as DNA: TGTGCCAGTAGGAAACCGGGACAGGGAGGAAACACCATATATTTT. This gives the protein CASRKPGQGGNTIYF.

The V call is TRBV29-1, the J call TRBJ1-2; the match to TRBD1 covers 8 bases. The CDR3 runs to 12 residues. Germline assignment: CDR1 SQVTM and CDR2 ANQGSEA. V dropped 7 bases and J dropped 2; count of bases not matched to a gene: 3. The CDR3 coding sequence is TGCAGCGCAGGGGGCCGAAACTATGGCTACACCTTC. Residues: CSAGGRNYGYTF. The variable domain in full, with the rest retrieved from reference TRBV29-1 and TRBJ1-2, is SAVISQKPSRDICQRGTSLTIQCQVDSQVTMMFWYRQQPGQSLTLIATANQGSEATYESGFVIDKFPISRPNLTFSTLTVSNMSPEDSSIYLCSAGGRNYGYTFGSGTRLTVV.